This T cell receptor (beta chain) was captured by sequencing in a study of technical replicates of blood from a handful of donors. Repertoires were generated with immunoSEQ multiplex PCR, while TCRdb's copy carries only in-frame clones and drops some. The table has tens of thousands of clones, about 81% seen once. To note about this clone: A junction end diverges from the germline sequence, so it may reflect a read error.

The clonotype originates from a human donor in good health. Some clones in this sample may be carry-over from other donors' samples. Sequencing used PBMCs.

CDR3 in amino acids: CASSGTPYNEQFF. The CDR3 DNA is TGTGCCAGTTCCGGGACACCCTATAATGAGCAGTTCTTC. This chain joins TRBV19 and TRBJ2-1; a possible D gene is TRBD1 (6 bases). This CDR3 comprises 13 residues. The germline gives CDR1 LNHDA, CDR2 SQIVND (reference sequence). Drawing the rest from reference TRBV19 and TRBJ2-1, the complete variable domain is DGGITQSPKYLFRKEGQNVTLSCEQNLNHDAMYWYRQDPGQGLRLIYYSQIVNDFQKGDIAEGYSVSREKKESFPLTVTSAQKNPTAFYLCASSGTPYNEQFFGPGTRLTVL.